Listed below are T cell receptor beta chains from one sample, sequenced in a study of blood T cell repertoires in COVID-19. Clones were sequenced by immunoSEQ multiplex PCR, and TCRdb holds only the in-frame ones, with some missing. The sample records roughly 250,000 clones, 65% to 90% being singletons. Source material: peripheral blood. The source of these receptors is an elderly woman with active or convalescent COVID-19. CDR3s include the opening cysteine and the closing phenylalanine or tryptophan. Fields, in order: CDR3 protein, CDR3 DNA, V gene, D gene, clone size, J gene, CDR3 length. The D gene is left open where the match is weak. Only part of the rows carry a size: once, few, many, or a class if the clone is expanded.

CASSLAGGPTDTQYF	TGTGCCAGCAGCTTAGCGGGGGGGCCCACAGATACGCAGTATTTT	TRBV7-7	NA	NA	TRBJ2-3	15
CATSSNRNQPQHF	TGTGCCACCAGCAGTAACAGGAACCAGCCCCAGCATTTT	TRBV15	NA	few	TRBJ1-5	13
CASSEAQGLEAFF	TGTGCCAGCAGTGAAGCGCAGGGACTTGAAGCTTTCTTT	TRBV6-1	NA	NA	TRBJ1-1	13
CASSDRPGRSTDTQYF	TGTGCCAGCAGTGATCGCCCGGGAAGGAGCACAGATACGCAGTATTTT	TRBV6-4	NA	NA	TRBJ2-3	16
CASSLRQGAGTEAFF	TGTGCCAGCTCACTAAGACAGGGGGCAGGCACTGAAGCTTTCTTT	TRBV18	TRBD1	NA	TRBJ1-1	15
CAWRGQGSSNTGELFF	TGTGCCTGGAGGGGACAGGGATCTTCGAACACCGGGGAGCTGTTTTTT	TRBV30	TRBD1	NA	TRBJ2-2	16
CASSLAGGSSYEQYF	TGTGCCAGTAGTCTAGCGGGAGGAAGCTCCTACGAGCAGTACTTC	TRBV19	TRBD2	few	TRBJ2-7	15
CASLVGGMTEAFF	TGTGCCAGCTTAGTGGGGGGAATGACTGAAGCTTTCTTT	TRBV7-9	NA	NA	TRBJ1-1	13
CASSEAGQGGFAFF	TGTGCCAGCAGTGAAGCAGGGCAGGGGGGTTTCGCTTTCTTT	TRBV2	TRBD1	NA	TRBJ1-1	14
CASSLGTGPYQETQYF	TGTGCCAGCAGTTTGGGGACAGGGCCGTACCAAGAGACCCAGTACTTC	TRBV27	TRBD1	NA	TRBJ2-5	16
CASSISDRDRVADTQYF	TGTGCCAGCAGCATAAGTGACCGGGACAGGGTCGCAGATACGCAGTATTTT	TRBV21-1	NA	NA	TRBJ2-3	17
CATSDPRGAGDTQYF	TGTGCCACCAGTGATCCTCGGGGGGCCGGAGATACGCAGTATTTT	TRBV24-1	NA	NA	TRBJ2-3	15
CASSRTGDAFF	TGTGCCAGCAGCCGGACAGGGGACGCTTTCTTT	TRBV12-3/TRBV12-4	TRBD1	NA	TRBJ1-1	11
CASSLVAYSNQPQHF	TGCGCCAGCAGCTTGGTCGCCTATAGCAATCAGCCCCAGCATTTT	TRBV5-1	NA	NA	TRBJ1-5	15
CSVETGESSNGYTF	TGCAGCGTCGAGACAGGGGAATCCTCCAATGGCTACACCTTC	TRBV29-1	TRBD1	NA	TRBJ1-2	14
CASSPRDRVEGGYTF	TGTGCCAGCTCACCTCGAGACAGGGTTGAAGGAGGCTACACCTTC	TRBV18	TRBD1	NA	TRBJ1-2	15
CASSLTGSTVEAFF	TGTGCCAGCAGCCTTACGGGGTCCACCGTTGAAGCTTTCTTT	TRBV6-5	NA	NA	TRBJ1-1	14
CASSPPGAVYGYTF	TGTGCCAGCAGCCCCCCCGGCGCGGTCTATGGCTACACCTTC	TRBV7-2	NA	NA	TRBJ1-2	14
CASSLGQGNQPQHF	TGTGCCAGCAGCCTGGGACAGGGTAACCAGCCCCAGCATTTT	TRBV9	TRBD1	few	TRBJ1-5	14
CASSLNRDYNSPLHF	TGTGCCAGCAGCTTGAACAGGGACTATAATTCACCCCTCCACTTT	TRBV7-2	NA	NA	TRBJ1-6	15
CASNRVVNSPLHF	TGTGCCAGCAACAGGGTGGTTAATTCACCCCTCCACTTT	TRBV6-5	NA	few	TRBJ1-6	13
CASRGRQGMNTEAFF	TGCGCCAGCAGGGGGCGACAGGGCATGAACACTGAAGCTTTCTTT	TRBV10-2	TRBD1	NA	TRBJ1-1	15
CASGRTGYGYTF	TGTGCCAGCGGGCGGACAGGGTATGGCTACACCTTC	TRBV2	TRBD1	NA	TRBJ1-2	12
CASSLDKGRNSPLHF	TGTGCCAGCAGCTTAGATAAGGGGAGGAATTCACCCCTCCACTTT	TRBV7-8	NA	NA	TRBJ1-6	15
CASSAGVGGNTIYF	TGTGCCAGCAGTGCCGGGGTCGGTGGAAACACCATATATTTT	TRBV2	NA	NA	TRBJ1-3	14
CASSSLRPYGYTF	TGTGCCAGCAGCTCCCTACGTCCCTATGGCTACACCTTC	TRBV11-2	NA	NA	TRBJ1-2	13
CATSVPNTDTQYF	TGTGCCACCAGTGTTCCCAACACAGATACGCAGTATTTT	TRBV24-1	NA	once	TRBJ2-3	13
CASSSGGGVGYGYTF	TGTGCCAGCAGTTCCGGGGGGGGAGTAGGGTATGGCTACACCTTC	TRBV28	NA	NA	TRBJ1-2	15
CASSRGLPPLHF	TGTGCCAGCAGCAGGGGGCTTCCACCCCTCCACTTT	TRBV6-5	TRBD1	NA	TRBJ1-6	12
CASRETGVFEQYF	TGTGCCAGCCGCGAGACAGGGGTCTTCGAGCAGTACTTC	TRBV19	TRBD1	NA	TRBJ2-7	13
CASGLAGGNEQFF	TGTGCCAGCGGACTAGCGGGAGGCAATGAGCAGTTCTTC	TRBV12-3/TRBV12-4	TRBD2	NA	TRBJ2-1	13
CAISTMGQRDTGELFF	TGTGCCATCAGTACAATGGGACAAAGGGACACCGGGGAGCTGTTTTTT	TRBV10-3	NA	once	TRBJ2-2	16
CASSQTSGGPPQETQYF	TGTGCCAGCAGCCAAACTAGCGGGGGGCCGCCCCAAGAGACCCAGTACTTC	TRBV4-2	TRBD2	NA	TRBJ2-5	17
CASSYSMGGRNEAFF	TGTGCCAGCAGTTACTCGATGGGCGGGCGTAATGAAGCTTTCTTT	TRBV6-5	NA	NA	TRBJ1-1	15
CASSSSGFGMSNEKLFF	TGTGCCAGCAGTTCATCAGGGTTTGGTATGAGTAATGAAAAACTGTTTTTT	TRBV28	NA	NA	TRBJ1-4	17
CASSQGAAETQYF	TGTGCCAGCAGTCAAGGGGCGGCAGAGACCCAGTACTTC	TRBV27	NA	NA	TRBJ2-5	13
CASSPIGDSTGELFF	TGTGCCAGCTCACCTATCGGGGACTCCACCGGGGAGCTGTTTTTT	TRBV18	NA	NA	TRBJ2-2	15
CASTRTAVLPLHF	TGTGCCAGCACTCGGACAGCAGTCTTGCCCCTCCACTTT	TRBV5-8	NA	NA	TRBJ1-6	13
CASSTLGYGYTF	TGTGCCAGTAGTACGCTAGGTTATGGCTACACCTTC	TRBV19	NA	NA	TRBJ1-2	12
CASSPGGLGETQYF	TGTGCCAGCAGCCCAGGGGGCCTGGGGGAGACCCAGTACTTC	TRBV27	TRBD1	NA	TRBJ2-5	14
CASRPLLPSRETQYF	TGTGCCAGCAGACCCCTACTACCGTCGCGGGAGACCCAGTACTTC	TRBV27	NA	NA	TRBJ2-5	15
CASSELAGGTDTQYF	TGTGCCAGCAGTGAACTAGCGGGGGGCACAGATACGCAGTATTTT	TRBV2	TRBD2	NA	TRBJ2-3	15
CASSLSGGLNGYTF	TGTGCCAGCAGCTTGAGCGGGGGGCTGAATGGCTACACCTTC	TRBV5-8	NA	NA	TRBJ1-2	14
CATSDPREGLNTGELFF	TGTGCCACCAGTGACCCAAGAGAGGGTTTGAACACCGGGGAGCTGTTTTTT	TRBV24-1	NA	NA	TRBJ2-2	17
CASSQVRDRGRGTQYF	TGCGCCAGCAGCCAAGTAAGGGACAGGGGGCGCGGGACCCAGTACTTC	TRBV4-1	TRBD1	few	TRBJ2-5	16
CASSTLAGTYNEQFF	TGTGCCAGCAGCACCCTAGCGGGGACCTACAATGAGCAGTTCTTC	TRBV11-2	TRBD2	NA	TRBJ2-1	15
CASSQDTRSSGNTIYF	TGTGCCAGCAGCCAAGATACAAGGAGCTCTGGAAACACCATATATTTT	TRBV3-1/TRBV3-2	NA	NA	TRBJ1-3	16
CASASGSGPYNEQFF	TGTGCCAGCGCTAGCGGGAGTGGCCCCTACAATGAGCAGTTCTTC	TRBV28	TRBD2	NA	TRBJ2-1	15
CASSSGTGSYGYTF	TGTGCCAGCAGTTCCGGGACAGGGAGCTATGGCTACACCTTC	TRBV27	TRBD1	NA	TRBJ1-2	14
CASSEPGGVNQPQHF	TGTGCCAGCAGTGAACCGGGGGGGGTCAATCAGCCCCAGCATTTT	TRBV28	NA	NA	TRBJ1-5	15
CASSLSLAGGPVGETQYF	TGTGCCAGCAGTTTATCTCTAGCGGGAGGGCCTGTCGGGGAGACCCAGTACTTC	TRBV27	TRBD2	NA	TRBJ2-5	18
CASSLLRDSYGYTF	TGTGCCAGCAGCCTCCTCCGGGACAGCTATGGCTACACCTTC	TRBV5-6	TRBD1	NA	TRBJ1-2	14
CASSPGGSTDTQYF	TGTGCCAGCAGCCCCGGAGGCAGCACAGATACGCAGTATTTT	TRBV7-7	NA	NA	TRBJ2-3	14
CASSESIQRGGRGELFF	TGCGCCAGCAGTGAGTCGATCCAGCGGGGGGGCCGCGGGGAGCTGTTTTTT	TRBV10-1	TRBD2	NA	TRBJ2-2	17
CSGLFREKLFF	TGCAGTGGACTCTTTAGAGAAAAACTGTTTTTT	TRBV20-1	NA	NA	TRBJ1-4	11
CAWSTGKGYGYTF	TGTGCCTGGAGTACGGGGAAGGGCTATGGCTACACCTTC	TRBV30	NA	few	TRBJ1-2	13
CASSQSGLTSGDNEQFF	TGTGCCAGCAGCCAGTCGGGACTGACTAGCGGGGACAATGAGCAGTTCTTC	TRBV3-1/TRBV3-2	TRBD2	once	TRBJ2-1	17
CASSDGVYGYTF	TGTGCCAGCAGTGACGGGGTCTATGGCTACACCTTC	TRBV6-1	NA	NA	TRBJ1-2	12
CAWSGNEKLFF	TGTGCCTGGAGCGGGAATGAAAAACTGTTTTTT	TRBV30	NA	NA	TRBJ1-4	11
CAWSTHGTGGISPLHF	TGTGCCTGGAGCACCCACGGGACAGGGGGCATTTCACCCCTCCACTTT	TRBV30	TRBD1	NA	TRBJ1-6	16